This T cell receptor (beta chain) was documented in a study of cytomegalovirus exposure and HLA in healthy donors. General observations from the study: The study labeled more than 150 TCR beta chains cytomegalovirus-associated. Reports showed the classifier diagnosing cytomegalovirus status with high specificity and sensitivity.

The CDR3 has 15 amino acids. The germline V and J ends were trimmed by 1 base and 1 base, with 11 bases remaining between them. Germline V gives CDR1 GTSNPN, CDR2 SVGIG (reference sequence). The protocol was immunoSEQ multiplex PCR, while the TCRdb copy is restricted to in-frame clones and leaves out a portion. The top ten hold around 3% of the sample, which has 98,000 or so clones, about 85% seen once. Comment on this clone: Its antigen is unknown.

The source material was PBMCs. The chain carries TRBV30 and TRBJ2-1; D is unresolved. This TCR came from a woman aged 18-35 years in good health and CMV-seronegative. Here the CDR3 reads CAWSESRNSYNEQFF. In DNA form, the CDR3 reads TGTGCCTGGAGTGAATCCAGGAATTCCTACAATGAGCAGTTCTTC.